This T cell receptor beta chain was sequenced during a study of early T cells in non-severe SARS-CoV-2 infection. General study findings and limits: Matching with VDJdb favored anti-spike CD8 responses (missing private and CD4 specificities).

Each CDR3 protein is one row after TCRdb ran MiXCR on the 5' RACE reads. The sample consists of some 80,000 distinct CDR3 sequences, more than 4% of them appearing once. This clonotype was seen repeatedly, ten times or more. Its antigen is as yet unknown. The CDR3 runs 14 residues. V was pared by 4 bases and J by 3 bases, with 4 bases of the junction left unmatched. Germline CDR1 is SGHVS and CDR2 is FQNEAQ. The material was whole blood, obtained at baseline. The V call is TRBV7-8, the J call TRBJ2-7; 9 nucleotides agree with TRBD2. This clonotype was sampled from an adult who was a healthcare worker with PCR-confirmed SARS-CoV-2 infection or an uninfected control (not recorded which). This chain's CDR3 is CASSSTSGFYEQYF. As DNA, the CDR3 is TGTGCCAGCAGCTCGACTAGCGGATTCTACGAGCAGTACTTC.